One sample yielded the 26 T cell receptor beta chains listed below, sequenced in a study of T cells after yellow fever vaccination. TCRdb reanalysed the 5' RACE reads using MiXCR and keeps one entry per CDR3 protein. The data contain some 110,000 distinct CDR3 sequences, roughly 7.9% of them singletons. The input for sequencing was CD4+ T cells sorted from PBMCs, taken approximately 40 days after the first yellow fever vaccination. The source of these receptors is a man aged 18 to 30 who received the YFV17D yellow fever vaccine.

This clonotype was seen ten or more times. The genes are TRBV7-2 and TRBJ2-1, with unresolved D. The germline V and J ends were trimmed by 0 bases and 6 bases, with 9 bases remaining between them. CDR1 is SGHTA and CDR2 is FQGNSA in the germline V gene. The length of the CDR3 is 14 residues. This CDR3 is CASSLALSVNEQFF. The CDR3 nucleotides are TGTGCCAGCAGCTTAGCGCTAAGTGTCAATGAGCAGTTCTTC.

This clonotype was picked up many times. The chain combines TRBV29-1 with TRBJ2-2; D perhaps matches TRBD1 (6 bases). V lost 6 bases and J 5 bases, leaving 16 bases between the germline ends. There are 14 residues in the CDR3. Germline CDR1 and CDR2: SQVTM and ANQGSEA. The CDR3 DNA sequence: TGCAGCGTCATCGTGGGACATTGGACCGGGGAGCTGTTTTTT. It is translated as CSVIVGHWTGELFF.

This clonotype was seen many times. The V and J genes are TRBV10-1 and TRBJ2-3, with D maybe TRBD2 (6 bases). V lost 2 bases and J 0 bases, leaving 9 bases between the germline ends. This CDR3 spans 15 amino acids. Germline V lookup: CDR1 WNHNN, CDR2 SYGVQD (reference sequence). CDR3 sequence (DNA): TGCGCCAGCAGTGAGGCTAGCGCCAGCACAGATACGCAGTATTTT. Protein sequence: CASSEASASTDTQYF.

This clonotype was detected ten times or more. The chain carries TRBV4-3 and TRBJ1-2, with 8 bases fitting TRBD1. V was clipped by 1 base and J by 6 bases; unmatched bases: 7. The germline V gene has CDR1 LGHNA and CDR2 YSLEER. The CDR3 sequence is 15 residues long. The CDR3 DNA follows: TGCGCCAGCAGCCAAGGGTCGGACAGGGCTGATGGCTACACCTTC. Protein product: CASSQGSDRADGYTF.

Many counts were recorded for this clonotype. The chain recombines TRBV5-1 with TRBJ1-2, with no clear D. There are 13 residues in the CDR3. Germline lookup yields CDR1 SGHRS and CDR2 YFSETQ. V was pared by 2 bases and J by 3 bases, with 8 bases between. In DNA, the CDR3 is TGCGCCAGCAGCTTTGAGGTCGACTATGGCTACACCTTC. Protein: CASSFEVDYGYTF.

The chain is built from TRBV18 and TRBJ1-2; D remains ambiguous. CDR3 length: 13 residues. CDR1 is KGHSH and CDR2 is LQKENI in the germline V gene. V lost 3 bases and J lost 4, with 9 bases in between. CDR3 loop: CASSPESAYGYTF. CDR3 in DNA: TGTGCCAGCTCACCGGAATCAGCCTATGGCTACACCTTC.

As for this clonotype: A much larger clone lies one base from this, so it may be a read error. The chain carries TRBV4-3 and TRBJ2-3; D might be TRBD2 (7 bases). Germline assignment: CDR1 LGHNA and CDR2 YSLEER. V was trimmed by 4 bases and J by 6 bases, leaving 17 bases between them. This CDR3 has 15 residues. The CDR3 DNA reads TGCGCCAGCAGCCCCTGGGGGGGGCCCCATGATACGCAGTATTTT. Protein sequence: CASSPWGGPHDTQYF.

This clonotype was seen many times. V gene TRBV5-1 combines with J gene TRBJ1-2; D gene uncertain. CDR1 is SGHRS and CDR2 is YFSETQ in the germline V gene. The CDR3 is made up of 12 amino acids. V gave up 3 bases and J gave up 5 bases, with 8 bases separating them. The CDR3, as DNA: TGCGCCAGCAGCTCCTACAGTTATGGCTACACCTTC. Its translation is CASSSYSYGYTF.

This clonotype was seen ten or more times. V gene TRBV29-1 combines with J gene TRBJ1-2; no reliable D call. Germline values: CDR1 SQVTM, CDR2 ANQGSEA. CDR3 length: 12 residues. Trimming left V 7 bases short and J 5 bases short, with 14 bases between. The CDR3 spells CSGDGQDYGYTF. In DNA, the CDR3 is TGCAGCGGTGACGGGCAGGATTATGGCTACACCTTC.

This clonotype has at least ten counts. This chain connects TRBV5-1 to TRBJ2-5; 12 bases line up with TRBD1. V dropped 1 base and J dropped 6; count of bases not matched to a gene: 4. CDR1 and CDR2 from the germline V gene are SGHRS and YFSETQ. This CDR3 region has 15 residues. The CDR3 is CASSLRDRGRQTQYF. CDR3 coding DNA: TGCGCCAGCAGCTTGAGGGACAGGGGGCGGCAGACCCAGTACTTC.

This clonotype has at least ten counts. The J gene is TRBJ1-4, the V gene TRBV5-1, with 11 bases identical to TRBD1. Germline trimming cut 4 bases from V and 5 bases from J; bases unmatched to any gene: 10. The V gene's germline CDR1 is SGHRS and CDR2 YFSETQ. The CDR3 is 17 residues long. CDR3 bases: TGCGCCAGCAGCCTTGTCCCGGGACAGGGGGGAAATGAAAAACTGTTTTTT. This gives the protein CASSLVPGQGGNEKLFF.

This clonotype has a count of ten or more. The J gene is TRBJ2-2, the V gene TRBV4-3; D is perhaps TRBD1 (5 bases). The germline V and J ends were trimmed by 0 bases and 2 bases, with 10 bases remaining between them. Germline values: CDR1 LGHNA, CDR2 YSLEER. The CDR3 extends over 16 amino acids. For the CDR3, the DNA is TGCGCCAGCAGCCAAGATCCGCAGGGAAACACCGGGGAGCTGTTTTTT. Translation gives CASSQDPQGNTGELFF.

This clonotype came up many times. The rearrangement links TRBV11-2 to TRBJ1-4; D remains unclear. CDR3 length: 16 residues. The germline V gene encodes CDR1 SGHAT and CDR2 FQNNGV. V shed 1 base and J shed 7 bases, with 16 bases lying between them. CDR3 region: CASSLGVQRVLEKLFF. CDR3 in DNA: TGTGCCAGCAGCTTAGGAGTGCAACGGGTGCTTGAAAAACTGTTTTTT.

Ten or more counts support this clonotype. This sequence joins TRBV12-3 or TRBV12-4 and TRBJ1-2; a weak D match, TRBD1 (6 bases). Trimming shortened V by 5 bases and J by 8 bases, and 24 bases separated the two germline ends. This CDR3 has 16 amino acids. CDR3 nucleotides: TGTGCCAGCAGTCCGGGGACAAGAGGAACGTTATCGGGCTACACCTTC. Encoded protein: CASSPGTRGTLSGYTF.

In its sample, this clonotype was seen many times. V is TRBV7-3 and J is TRBJ2-2; 7 bases agree with TRBD2. The CDR3 has 21 residues. After removal of 2 bases from V and 0 bases from J, the junction contained 18 bases not matched to a gene. Germline values: CDR1 SGHTA, CDR2 FQGTGA. The CDR3 here is CASSLRGTAGVQFANTGELFF. CDR3 bases: TGTGCCAGCAGCTTACGTGGTACGGCGGGGGTTCAGTTCGCGAACACCGGGGAGCTGTTTTTT. Supplemented by reference TRBV7-3 and TRBJ2-2, the full variable domain reads GAGVSQTPSNKVTEKGKYVELRCDPISGHTALYWYRQSLGQGPEFLIYFQGTGAADDSGLPNDRFFAVRPEGSVSTLKIQRTERGDSAVYLCASSLRGTAGVQFANTGELFFGEGSRLTVL.

This clonotype occurred many times. The chain combines TRBV3-1 with TRBJ1-6, with 9 positions matching TRBD1. Germline-derived CDR1 and CDR2 are LGHDT and YNNKEL (reference sequence). This CDR3 is built from 18 residues. The junction had 23 bases not matched to a gene; V was cut back by 11 bases and J by 9 bases. The CDR3 here is CASSGGGQGHWVGSPLHF. CDR3 nucleotides: TGTGCCTCCAGCGGTGGGGGACAGGGTCATTGGGTTGGTTCACCCCTCCACTTT.

This clonotype was found a few times. In DNA form, the CDR3 reads TGTGCCAGCAGCCTTGCTGGACAGCCAAGAACTGAAGCTTTCTTT. This encodes CASSLAGQPRTEAFF. The chain combines TRBV28 with TRBJ1-1, with a possible D match to TRBD1 (6 bases). Trimming removed 6 bases at V and 5 bases at J, with 19 bases between. This CDR3 has 15 residues. CDR1 is MDHEN and CDR2 is SYDVKM in the germline V gene.

This clonotype was detected many times. In DNA form, the CDR3 reads TGTGCCAGCAGTTTTTATGGGACAGGAAAGTACTTC. Protein sequence: CASSFYGTGKYF. The chain joins TRBV12-3 or TRBV12-4 to TRBJ2-7; 8 bases fit TRBD1. V shed 3 bases, J shed 11 bases, and the junction held 6 bases outside the gene matches. The CDR3 covers 12 residues.

Only a few counts were recorded for this clonotype. The J gene is TRBJ1-2, the V gene TRBV20-1, with TRBD1 identical over 7 bases. Germline loops: CDR1 DFQATT, CDR2 SNEGSKA (reference sequence). This CDR3 comprises 15 residues. V gave up 2 bases and J gave up 6 bases; unmatched junction bases: 12. The CDR3 coding sequence is TGCAGTGCTAGACGCCACCTACAGGGGTTCGATGGCTACACCTTC. This translates into CSARRHLQGFDGYTF.

This clonotype has ten or more counts. This sequence joins TRBV27 and TRBJ1-4; no firm D call. The V end lost 6 bases, the J end lost 0 bases, and 8 bases lay between the germline ends. Germline V gene lookup returns CDR1 MNHEY and CDR2 SMNVEV (reference sequence). The CDR3 runs to 14 residues. The CDR3 reads CASSGVATNEKLFF. The CDR3 coding sequence is TGTGCCAGCAGCGGCGTTGCAACTAATGAAAAACTGTTTTTT.

This clonotype has ten or more counts. The chain combines TRBV10-3 with TRBJ1-3; TRBD1 matches at 7 bases. The trim removed 3 bases at V and 3 bases at J, leaving 11 bases unmatched. The length of the CDR3 is 17 residues. Germline V gene data show CDR1 as ENHRY and CDR2 as SYGVKD. DNA of the CDR3: TGTGCCATCAGTGAAAATCAGGGGGGGCGCTTTGGAAACACCATATATTTT. It codes for CAISENQGGRFGNTIYF.

The V gene is TRBV7-9, the J gene TRBJ1-5; TRBD1 agrees at 10 bases. From germline, CDR1 is SEHNR and CDR2 FQNEAQ (reference sequence). The CDR3 spans 16 residues. J was trimmed by 1 base and V by 6 bases; bases with no gene match: 6. CDR3 sequence reads: CASSQDRGLSNQPQHF. The CDR3 bases are TGTGCCAGCAGTCAAGACAGGGGGCTCAGCAATCAGCCCCAGCATTTT.

This clonotype was recorded many times. The chain recombines TRBV25-1 with TRBJ1-1; D gene ambiguous. The CDR3 length is 15 residues. V was clipped by 4 bases and J by 6 bases, with 18 bases between them. From germline, CDR1 is MGHDK and CDR2 SYGVNS. CDR3 sequence reads: CASSALTGFVSEAFF. CDR3 nucleotide sequence: TGTGCCAGCAGTGCCCTGACGGGTTTCGTATCTGAAGCTTTCTTT.

This clonotype was picked up many times. The CDR3 region is CASIRTGSYEQYF. The CDR3 nucleotides are TGTGCCAGCATCCGGACGGGTTCCTACGAGCAGTACTTC. The chain carries TRBV12-3 or TRBV12-4 and TRBJ2-7; D remains ambiguous. The V end was cut by 7 bases, the J end by 1 base, with 11 bases between. The CDR3 totals 13 residues.

Ten or more counts support this clonotype. The chain employs TRBV6-1 and TRBJ2-3, with 8 bases identical to TRBD2. The germline gives CDR1 MNHNS, CDR2 SASEGT. V gave up 7 bases and J gave up 3 bases; unmatched junction bases: 3. The CDR3 runs 13 residues. This CDR3 reads CASISSGTDTQYF. The CDR3 coding sequence is TGTGCCAGCATCTCTAGCGGGACAGATACGCAGTATTTT.

This clonotype was found many times. The chain recombines TRBV20-1 with TRBJ2-1; TRBD2 matches at 7 bases. With V trimmed by 3 bases and J by 2 bases, 1 base remained unmatched. The CDR3 sequence is 13 residues long. Germline values: CDR1 DFQATT, CDR2 SNEGSKA (reference sequence). The DNA of the CDR3 is TGCAGTGCTAGCGGGGGGACCTACAATGAGCAGTTCTTC. This encodes CSASGGTYNEQFF.